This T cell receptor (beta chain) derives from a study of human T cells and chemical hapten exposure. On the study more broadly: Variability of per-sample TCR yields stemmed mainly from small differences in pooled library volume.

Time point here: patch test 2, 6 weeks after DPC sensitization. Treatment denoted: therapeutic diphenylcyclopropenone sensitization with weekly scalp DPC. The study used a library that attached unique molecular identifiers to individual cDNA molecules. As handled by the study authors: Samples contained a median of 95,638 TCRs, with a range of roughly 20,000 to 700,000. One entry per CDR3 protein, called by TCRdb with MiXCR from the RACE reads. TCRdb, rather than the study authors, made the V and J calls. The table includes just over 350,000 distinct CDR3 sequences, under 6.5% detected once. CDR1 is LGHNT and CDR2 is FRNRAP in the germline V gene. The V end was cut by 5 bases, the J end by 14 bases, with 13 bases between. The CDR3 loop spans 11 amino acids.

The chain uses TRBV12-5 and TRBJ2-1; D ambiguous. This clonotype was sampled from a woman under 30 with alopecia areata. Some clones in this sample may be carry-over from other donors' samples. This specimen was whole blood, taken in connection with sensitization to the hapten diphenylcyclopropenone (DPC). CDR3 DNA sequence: TGTGCTAGTGGTGACCCCGCTGGAAAGTTCTTC. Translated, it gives CASGDPAGKFF. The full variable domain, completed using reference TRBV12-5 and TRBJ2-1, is DARVTQTPRHKVTEMGQEVTMRCQPILGHNTVFWYRQTMMQGLELLAYFRNRAPLDDSGMPKDRFSAEMPDATLATLKIQPSEPRDSAVYFCASGDPAGKFFGPGTRLTVL.